This T cell receptor beta chain was sequenced during a study of T-cell reconstitution after alpha-beta-depleted transplantation in children. Unique molecular identifiers featured in how the TCRbeta library was prepared. Each CDR3 protein gets one entry after TCRdb re-called the PCR reads with MiXCR. Of some 500,000 distinct CDR3 sequences listed, approximately 32% were seen once; the top ten hold around 2.5%. Germline V gene data show CDR1 as SGHTA and CDR2 as FQGTGA. The CDR3 sequence is 15 residues long. V dropped 2 bases and J dropped 5; count of bases not matched to a gene: 8. This clonotype was seen a few times.

The chain uses TRBV7-3 and TRBJ2-7; TRBD2 matches 8 bases. The TCR sequence derives from a human donor who donated a stem cell graft to a child with aplastic anemia. The sample in question was PBMCs from the stem cell graft donor, obtained from the stem cell graft. CDR3: CASSLVGSGTHEQYF. The CDR3 bases are TGTGCCAGCAGCTTAGTGGGTAGCGGGACCCACGAGCAGTACTTC. The full variable domain, its missing parts supplied by reference TRBV7-3 and TRBJ2-7, is GAGVSQTPSNKVTEKGKYVELRCDPISGHTALYWYRQSLGQGPEFLIYFQGTGAADDSGLPNDRFFAVRPEGSVSTLKIQRTERGDSAVYLCASSLVGSGTHEQYFGPGTRLTVT.